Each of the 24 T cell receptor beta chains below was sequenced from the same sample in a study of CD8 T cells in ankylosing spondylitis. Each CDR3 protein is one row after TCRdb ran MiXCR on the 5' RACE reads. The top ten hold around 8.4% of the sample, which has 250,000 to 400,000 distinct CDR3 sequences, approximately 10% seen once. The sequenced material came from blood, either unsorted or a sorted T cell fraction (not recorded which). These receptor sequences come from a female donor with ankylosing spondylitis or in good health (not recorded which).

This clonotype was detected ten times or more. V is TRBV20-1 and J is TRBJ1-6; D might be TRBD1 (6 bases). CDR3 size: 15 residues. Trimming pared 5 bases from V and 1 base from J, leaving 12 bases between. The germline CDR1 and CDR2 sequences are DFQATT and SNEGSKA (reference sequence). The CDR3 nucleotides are TGCAGTGCTCGGCAGGGGTTGTCCTATAATTCACCCCTCCACTTT. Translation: CSARQGLSYNSPLHF.

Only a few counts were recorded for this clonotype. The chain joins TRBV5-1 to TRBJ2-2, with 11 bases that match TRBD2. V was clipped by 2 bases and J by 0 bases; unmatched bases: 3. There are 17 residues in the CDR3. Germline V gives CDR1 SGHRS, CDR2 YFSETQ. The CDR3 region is CASSFGLAGPNTGELFF. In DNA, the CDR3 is TGCGCCAGCAGCTTCGGACTAGCGGGCCCGAACACCGGGGAGCTGTTTTTT.

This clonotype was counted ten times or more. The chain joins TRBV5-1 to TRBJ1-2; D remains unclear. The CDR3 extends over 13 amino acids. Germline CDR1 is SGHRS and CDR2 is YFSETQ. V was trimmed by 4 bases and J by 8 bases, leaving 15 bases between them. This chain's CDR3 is CASSNGRARGYTF. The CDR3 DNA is TGCGCCAGCAGCAACGGCCGGGCAAGAGGCTACACCTTC.

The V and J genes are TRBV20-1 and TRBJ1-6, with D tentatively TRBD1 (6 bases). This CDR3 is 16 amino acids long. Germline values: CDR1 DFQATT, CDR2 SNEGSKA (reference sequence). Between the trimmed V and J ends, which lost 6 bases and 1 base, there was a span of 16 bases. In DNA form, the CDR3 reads TGCAGTGCGAGCGGACAGCCTAGATCCTATAATTCACCCCTCCACTTT. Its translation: CSASGQPRSYNSPLHF.

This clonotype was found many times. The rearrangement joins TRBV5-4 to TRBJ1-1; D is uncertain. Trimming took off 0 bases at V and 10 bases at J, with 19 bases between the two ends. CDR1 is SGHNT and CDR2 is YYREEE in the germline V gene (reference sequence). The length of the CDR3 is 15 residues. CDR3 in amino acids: CASSLEPMAQMGAFF. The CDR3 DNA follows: TGTGCCAGCAGCTTGGAACCTATGGCCCAGATGGGAGCTTTCTTT.

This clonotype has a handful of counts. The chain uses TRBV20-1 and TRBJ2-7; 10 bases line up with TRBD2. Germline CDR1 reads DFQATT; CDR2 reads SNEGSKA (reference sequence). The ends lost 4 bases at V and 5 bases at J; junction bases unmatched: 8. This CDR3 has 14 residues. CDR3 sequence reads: CSATTYSGGNEQYF. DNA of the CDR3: TGCAGTGCTACTACTTATAGCGGGGGGAACGAGCAGTACTTC.

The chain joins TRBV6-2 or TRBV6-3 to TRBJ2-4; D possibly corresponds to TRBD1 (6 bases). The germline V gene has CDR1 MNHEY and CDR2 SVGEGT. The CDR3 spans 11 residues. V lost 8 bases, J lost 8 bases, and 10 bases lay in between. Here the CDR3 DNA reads TGTGCCAGCGCAGGGGCGGACATTCAGTACTTC. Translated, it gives CASAGADIQYF.

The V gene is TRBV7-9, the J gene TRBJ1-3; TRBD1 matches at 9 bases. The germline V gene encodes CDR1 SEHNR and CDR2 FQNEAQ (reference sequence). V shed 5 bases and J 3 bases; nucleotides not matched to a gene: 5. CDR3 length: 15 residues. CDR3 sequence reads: CASSLQGAFGNTIYF. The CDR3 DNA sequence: TGTGCCAGCAGCCTACAGGGGGCCTTTGGAAACACCATATATTTT.

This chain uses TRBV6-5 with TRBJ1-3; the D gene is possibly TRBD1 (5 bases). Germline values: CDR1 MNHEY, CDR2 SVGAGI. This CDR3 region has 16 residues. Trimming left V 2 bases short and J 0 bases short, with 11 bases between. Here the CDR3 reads CASSYGGGRSGNTIYF. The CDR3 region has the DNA TGTGCCAGCAGTTACGGCGGGGGACGCTCTGGAAACACCATATATTTT.

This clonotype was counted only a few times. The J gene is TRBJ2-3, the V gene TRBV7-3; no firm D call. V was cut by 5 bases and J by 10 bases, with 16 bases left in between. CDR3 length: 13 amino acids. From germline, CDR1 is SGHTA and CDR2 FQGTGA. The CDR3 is CASSEVVRSPQYF. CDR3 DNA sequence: TGTGCCAGCAGCGAAGTGGTCAGGAGTCCGCAGTATTTT.

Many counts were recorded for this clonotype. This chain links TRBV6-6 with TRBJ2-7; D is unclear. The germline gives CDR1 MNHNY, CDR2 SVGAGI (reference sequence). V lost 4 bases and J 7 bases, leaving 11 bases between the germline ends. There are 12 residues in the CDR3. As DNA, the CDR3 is TGTGCCAGCAGTTCCCTTACAAGGGAGCAGTACTTC. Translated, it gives CASSSLTREQYF.

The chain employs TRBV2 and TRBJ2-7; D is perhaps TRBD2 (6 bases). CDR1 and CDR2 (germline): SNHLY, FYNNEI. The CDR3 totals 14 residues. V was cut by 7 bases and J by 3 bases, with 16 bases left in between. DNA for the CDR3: TGTGCCAGCATTCGCCGAGACGGGAGCTACGAGCAGTACTTC. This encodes CASIRRDGSYEQYF. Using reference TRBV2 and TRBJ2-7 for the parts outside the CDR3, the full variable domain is EPEVTQTPSHQVTQMGQEVILRCVPISNHLYFYWYRQILGQKVEFLVSFYNNEISEKSEIFDDQFSVERPDGSNFTLKIRSTKLEDSAMYFCASIRRDGSYEQYFGPGTRLTVT.

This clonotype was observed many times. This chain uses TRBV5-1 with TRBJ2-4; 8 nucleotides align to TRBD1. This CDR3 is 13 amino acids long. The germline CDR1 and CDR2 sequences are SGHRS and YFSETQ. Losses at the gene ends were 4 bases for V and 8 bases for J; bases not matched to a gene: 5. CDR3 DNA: TGCGCCAGCAGCCCGGGACAGGAAGACATTCAGTACTTC. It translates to CASSPGQEDIQYF.

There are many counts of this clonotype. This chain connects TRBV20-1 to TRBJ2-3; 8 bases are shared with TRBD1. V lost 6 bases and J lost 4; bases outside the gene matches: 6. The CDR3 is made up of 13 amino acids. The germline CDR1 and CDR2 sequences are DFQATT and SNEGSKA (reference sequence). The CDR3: CSARYRGSDTQYF. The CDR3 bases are TGCAGTGCAAGATACAGGGGGTCAGATACGCAGTATTTT.

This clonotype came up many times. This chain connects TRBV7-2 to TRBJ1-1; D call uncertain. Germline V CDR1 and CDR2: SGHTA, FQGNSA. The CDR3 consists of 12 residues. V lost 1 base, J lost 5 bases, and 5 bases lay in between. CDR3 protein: CASSLVLTEAFF. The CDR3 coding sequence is TGTGCCAGCAGCTTAGTCTTAACTGAAGCTTTCTTT.

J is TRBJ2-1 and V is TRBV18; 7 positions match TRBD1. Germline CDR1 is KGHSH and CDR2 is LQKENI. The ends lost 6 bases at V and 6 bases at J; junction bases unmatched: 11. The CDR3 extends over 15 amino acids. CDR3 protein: CASSLNDRAGNEQFF. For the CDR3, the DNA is TGTGCCAGCTCGCTCAATGACAGGGCTGGCAATGAGCAGTTCTTC.

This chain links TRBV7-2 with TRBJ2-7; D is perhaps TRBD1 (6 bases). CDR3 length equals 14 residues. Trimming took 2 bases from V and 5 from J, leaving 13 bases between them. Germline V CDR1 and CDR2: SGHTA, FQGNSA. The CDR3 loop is CASSLSRGIHEQYF. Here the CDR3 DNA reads TGTGCCAGCAGCTTATCAAGGGGGATACACGAGCAGTACTTC.

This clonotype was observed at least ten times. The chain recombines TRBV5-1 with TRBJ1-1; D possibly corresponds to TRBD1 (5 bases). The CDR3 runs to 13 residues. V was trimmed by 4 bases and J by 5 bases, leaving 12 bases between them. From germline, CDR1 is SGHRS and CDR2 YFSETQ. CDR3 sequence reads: CASSPGGSTEAFF. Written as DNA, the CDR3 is TGCGCCAGCAGCCCTGGGGGGAGTACTGAAGCTTTCTTT.

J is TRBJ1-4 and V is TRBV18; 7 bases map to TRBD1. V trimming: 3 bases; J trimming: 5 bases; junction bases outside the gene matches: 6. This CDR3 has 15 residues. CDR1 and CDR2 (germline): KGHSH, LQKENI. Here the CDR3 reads CASSPRTGANEKLFF. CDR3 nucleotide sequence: TGTGCCAGCTCACCGCGGACAGGTGCAAATGAAAAACTGTTTTTT.

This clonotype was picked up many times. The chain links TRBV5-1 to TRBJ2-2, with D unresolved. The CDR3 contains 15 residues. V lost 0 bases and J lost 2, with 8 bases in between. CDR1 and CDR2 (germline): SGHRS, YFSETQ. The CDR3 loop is CASSLVPGNTGELFF. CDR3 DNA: TGCGCCAGCAGCTTGGTTCCAGGTAACACCGGGGAGCTGTTTTTT.

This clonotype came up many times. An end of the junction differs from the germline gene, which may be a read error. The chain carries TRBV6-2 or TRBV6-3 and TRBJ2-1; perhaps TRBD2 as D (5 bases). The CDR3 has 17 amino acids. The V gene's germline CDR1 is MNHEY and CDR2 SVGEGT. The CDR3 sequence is CASRGRNERRSYNEQFF. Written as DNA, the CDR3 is TGTGCCAGCAGGGGAAGGAACGAGCGGCGGTCCTACAACGAGCAGTTCTTC.

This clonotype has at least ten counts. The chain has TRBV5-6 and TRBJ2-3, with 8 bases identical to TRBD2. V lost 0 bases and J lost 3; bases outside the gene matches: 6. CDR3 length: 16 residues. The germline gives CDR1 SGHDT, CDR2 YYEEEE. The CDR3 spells CASSLVVAGRTDTQYF. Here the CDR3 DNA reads TGTGCCAGCAGCTTGGTGGTAGCGGGACGTACAGATACGCAGTATTTT.

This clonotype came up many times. Written as DNA, the CDR3 is TGCAGTGCTAGTTTTTCGGTGACCCAGTACTTC. Protein: CSASFSVTQYF. This sequence joins TRBV20-1 and TRBJ2-5; the D is unclear. CDR1 DFQATT and CDR2 SNEGSKA come from the germline V gene (reference sequence). Trimming cost V 3 bases and J 7 bases, with 9 bases left between them. The CDR3 spans 11 residues.

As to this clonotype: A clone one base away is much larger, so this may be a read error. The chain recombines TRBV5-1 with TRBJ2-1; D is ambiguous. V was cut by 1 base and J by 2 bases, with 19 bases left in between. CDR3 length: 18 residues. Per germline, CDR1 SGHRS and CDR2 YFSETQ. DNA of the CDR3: TGCGCCAGCAGCTTGTTGTCAGGTAGCCCCTACGCCTACAATGAGCAGTTCTTC. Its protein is CASSLLSGSPYAYNEQFF.